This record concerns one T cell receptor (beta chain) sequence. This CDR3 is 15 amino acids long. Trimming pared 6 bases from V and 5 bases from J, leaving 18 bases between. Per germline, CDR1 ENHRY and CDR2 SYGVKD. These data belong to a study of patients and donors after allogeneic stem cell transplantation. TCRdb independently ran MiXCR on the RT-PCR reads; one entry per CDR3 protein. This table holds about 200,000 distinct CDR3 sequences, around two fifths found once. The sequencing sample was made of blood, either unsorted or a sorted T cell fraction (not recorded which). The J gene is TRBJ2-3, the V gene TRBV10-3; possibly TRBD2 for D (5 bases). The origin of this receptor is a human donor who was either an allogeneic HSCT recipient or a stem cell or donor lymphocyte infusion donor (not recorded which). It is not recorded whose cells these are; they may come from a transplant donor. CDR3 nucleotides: TGTGCCATCAGGACGGACTCCGCTTTAAGAGATACGCAGTATTTT. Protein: CAIRTDSALRDTQYF.